This T cell receptor (beta chain) emerged from a study of shared clonotypes between healthy human individuals. Study as a whole: Contributing individuals were a couple of females and three males aged 18 to 49.

Here immunoSEQ multiplex PCR was the method, and the copy in TCRdb shows in-frame clones only, minus some. This sample yields 2 million to 2.5 million clones, of which approximately 94% are seen a single time; about 1.5% belongs to the top ten. Naive CD8 cells were CD45RO-negative, positively selected for CCR7, excluding terminally differentiated effector memory CD45RA+ cells. Every one of the donors was a Caucasian adult that lived in Nashville, Tennessee. CDR3 length equals 17 residues. Germline V gene data show CDR1 as LGHNA and CDR2 as YNFKEQ. V gave up 4 bases and J gave up 6 bases; unmatched junction bases: 7.

The chain links TRBV4-2 to TRBJ2-1; TRBD2 agrees at 15 bases. The sample consisted of naive CD8+ T cells from PBMCs. This clonotype originated in a young man in good health. Some clones in this sample may be carry-over from other donors' samples. The CDR3 DNA follows: TGTGCCAGCAGCCTCCGGACTAGCGGGAGGGCCACCAATGAGCAGTTCTTC. It encodes CASSLRTSGRATNEQFF.